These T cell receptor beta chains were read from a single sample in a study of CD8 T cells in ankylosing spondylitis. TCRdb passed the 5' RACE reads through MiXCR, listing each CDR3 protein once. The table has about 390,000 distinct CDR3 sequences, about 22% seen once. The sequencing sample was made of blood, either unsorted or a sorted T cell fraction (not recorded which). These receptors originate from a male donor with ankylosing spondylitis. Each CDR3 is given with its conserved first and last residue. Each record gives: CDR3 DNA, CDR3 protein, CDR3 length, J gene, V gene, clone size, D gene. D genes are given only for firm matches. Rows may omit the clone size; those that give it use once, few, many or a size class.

TGTGCCAGTAGTTGGGGCGGGAGGCAGCCCCAGCATTTT,CASSWGGRQPQHF,13,TRBJ1-5,TRBV19,NA,NA
TGTGCCAGCAGCCATCGGCCGGCTAGCACAGATACGCAGTATTTT,CASSHRPASTDTQYF,15,TRBJ2-3,TRBV7-3,NA,NA
TGTGCCAGCAGTTCAGGGGGCTCCCACCAAGAGACCCAGTACTTC,CASSSGGSHQETQYF,15,TRBJ2-5,TRBV28,NA,TRBD1
TGTGCCAGTAAGACTGTTGCGGGAAACCAAGAGACCCAGTACTTC,CASKTVAGNQETQYF,15,TRBJ2-5,TRBV3-1,NA,NA
TGTGCCAGCAGTCCCCTGGCTAGCGGGAGTCATGAGCAGTTCTTC,CASSPLASGSHEQFF,15,TRBJ2-1,TRBV28,few,TRBD2
TGCAGTGCCAGTCGACTAGCGGGACACCAAGAGACCCAGTACTTC,CSASRLAGHQETQYF,15,TRBJ2-5,TRBV20-1,NA,TRBD2
TGTGCCAGCAGCTTAAGCGGGATTGAGCAGTTCTTC,CASSLSGIEQFF,12,TRBJ2-1,TRBV7-9,NA,TRBD2
TGTGCCAGCAGTCCTGTCTCGGGGAACACCGGGGAGCTGTTTTTT,CASSPVSGNTGELFF,15,TRBJ2-2,TRBV7-9,NA,NA
TGCAGTGCTAGAGGTGCAGTGAACACTGAAGCTTTCTTT,CSARGAVNTEAFF,13,TRBJ1-1,TRBV20-1,few,NA
TGCAGTGCCAGACGGGGAAGCTCCTACGAGCAGTACTTC,CSARRGSSYEQYF,13,TRBJ2-7,TRBV20-1,few,NA
TGTGCCAGCAGTGGGGCAGGCGGCTACGAGCAGTACTTC,CASSGAGGYEQYF,13,TRBJ2-7,TRBV2,NA,NA
TGCAGCGTAGGTGTTGGGCGGAGCGGGAGTTTGACCCAGTACTTC,CSVGVGRSGSLTQYF,15,TRBJ2-5,TRBV29-1,many,TRBD2
TGTGCCAGCAGCTTAATGGCTTCGGATTCACCCCTCCACTTT,CASSLMASDSPLHF,14,TRBJ1-6,TRBV7-9,few,NA
TGTGCCAGCAGCTTAAGGTTGCAGGTTAACAATGAGCAGTTCTTC,CASSLRLQVNNEQFF,15,TRBJ2-1,TRBV7-2,NA,NA
TGTGCCAGCAACTCAACAGGCGTGCAAGAGACCCAGTACTTC,CASNSTGVQETQYF,14,TRBJ2-5,TRBV9,NA,NA
TGTGCCAGCAGCCAAGTTTCGGCCAAAAACATTCAGTACTTC,CASSQVSAKNIQYF,14,TRBJ2-4,TRBV4-2,many,NA
TGTGCCAGCAGTTCGCCCCGGACAGGGACAAGGGGAGCTTTCTTT,CASSSPRTGTRGAFF,15,TRBJ1-1,TRBV28,few,TRBD1
TGTGCCAGCAGCGTAATCGCCTCTGGGGCCAACGTCCTGACTTTC,CASSVIASGANVLTF,15,TRBJ2-6,TRBV9,few,NA
TGTGCCAGCAGCCAAGGGCTAGGGACAGGGGCTGCAAATGAGCAGTTCTTC,CASSQGLGTGAANEQFF,17,TRBJ2-1,TRBV4-2,NA,TRBD1
TGCAGTGCCTGGAGACCCGGTCTACACACTGAAGCTTTCTTT,CSAWRPGLHTEAFF,14,TRBJ1-1,TRBV20-1,few,NA
TGTGCCATCAGTGCTGGCACAGATACGCAGTATTTT,CAISAGTDTQYF,12,TRBJ2-3,TRBV10-3,few,NA
TGCGCCAGCAGCTTGGGATCAGGGGGCCTCTACAATGAGCAGTTCTTC,CASSLGSGGLYNEQFF,16,TRBJ2-1,TRBV5-1,few,TRBD1